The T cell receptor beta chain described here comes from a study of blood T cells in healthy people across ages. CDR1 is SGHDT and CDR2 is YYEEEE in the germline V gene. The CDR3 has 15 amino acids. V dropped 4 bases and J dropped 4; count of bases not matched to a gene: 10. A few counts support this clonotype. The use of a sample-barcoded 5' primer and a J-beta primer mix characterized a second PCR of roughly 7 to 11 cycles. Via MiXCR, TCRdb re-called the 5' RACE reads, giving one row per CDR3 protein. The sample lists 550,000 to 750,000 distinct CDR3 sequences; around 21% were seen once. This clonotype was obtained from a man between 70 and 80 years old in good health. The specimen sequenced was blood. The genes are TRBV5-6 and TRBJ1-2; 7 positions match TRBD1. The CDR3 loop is CASSTMGRGAYGYTF. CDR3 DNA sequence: TGTGCCAGCAGCACCATGGGCAGGGGGGCCTATGGCTACACCTTC.